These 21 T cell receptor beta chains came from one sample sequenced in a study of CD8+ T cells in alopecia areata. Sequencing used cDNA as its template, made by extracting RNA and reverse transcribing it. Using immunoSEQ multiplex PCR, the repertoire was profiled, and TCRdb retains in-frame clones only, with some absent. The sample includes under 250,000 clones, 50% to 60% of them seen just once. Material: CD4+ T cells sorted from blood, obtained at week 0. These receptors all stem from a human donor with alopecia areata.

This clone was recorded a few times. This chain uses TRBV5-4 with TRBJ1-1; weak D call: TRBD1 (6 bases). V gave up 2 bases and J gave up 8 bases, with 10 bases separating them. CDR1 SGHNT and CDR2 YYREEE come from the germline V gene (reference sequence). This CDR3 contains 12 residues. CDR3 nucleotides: TGTGCCAGCAGCTTTCATGGGGGCGAAGCTTTCTTT. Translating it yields CASSFHGGEAFF.

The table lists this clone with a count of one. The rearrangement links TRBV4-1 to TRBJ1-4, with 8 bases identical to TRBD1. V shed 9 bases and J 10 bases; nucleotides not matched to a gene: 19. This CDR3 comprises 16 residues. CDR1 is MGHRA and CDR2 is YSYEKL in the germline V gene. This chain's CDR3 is CASRQGSGEVEGKLFF. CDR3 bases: TGCGCCAGTCGACAGGGGTCGGGAGAAGTGGAAGGAAAACTGTTTTTT.

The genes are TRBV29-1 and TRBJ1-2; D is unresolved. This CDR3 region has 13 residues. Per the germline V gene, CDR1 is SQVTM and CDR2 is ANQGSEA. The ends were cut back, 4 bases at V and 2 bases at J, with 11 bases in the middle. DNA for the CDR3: TGCAGCGTTGTGGCCAGCTTCAACTATGGCTACACCTTC. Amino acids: CSVVASFNYGYTF.

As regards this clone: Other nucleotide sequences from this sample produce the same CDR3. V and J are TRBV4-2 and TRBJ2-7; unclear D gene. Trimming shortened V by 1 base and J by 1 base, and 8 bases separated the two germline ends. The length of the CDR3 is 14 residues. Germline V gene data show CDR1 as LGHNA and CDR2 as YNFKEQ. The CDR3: CASSQGGSSYEQYF. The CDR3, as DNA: TGTGCCAGCAGCCAAGGAGGCAGTTCCTACGAGCAGTACTTC.

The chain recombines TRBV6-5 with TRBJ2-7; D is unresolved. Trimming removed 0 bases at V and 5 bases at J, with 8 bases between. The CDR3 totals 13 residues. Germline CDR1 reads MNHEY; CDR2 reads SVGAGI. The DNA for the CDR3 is TGTGCCAGCAGTTACTCGAAAGGGCACGAGCAGTACTTC. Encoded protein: CASSYSKGHEQYF.

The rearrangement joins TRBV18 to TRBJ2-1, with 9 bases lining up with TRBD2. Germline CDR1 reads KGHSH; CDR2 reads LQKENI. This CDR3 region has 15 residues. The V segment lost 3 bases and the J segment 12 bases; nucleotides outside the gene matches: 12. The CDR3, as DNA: TGTGCCAGCTCACCGGGTAGCGGGAGAGAGCAGGGGCAGTTCTTC. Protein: CASSPGSGREQGQFF. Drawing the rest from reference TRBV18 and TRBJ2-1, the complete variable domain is NAGVMQNPRHLVRRRGQEARLRCSPMKGHSHVYWYRQLPEEGLKFMVYLQKENIIDESGMPKERFSAEFPKEGPSILRIQQVVRGDSAAYFCASSPGSGREQGQFFGPGTRLTVL.

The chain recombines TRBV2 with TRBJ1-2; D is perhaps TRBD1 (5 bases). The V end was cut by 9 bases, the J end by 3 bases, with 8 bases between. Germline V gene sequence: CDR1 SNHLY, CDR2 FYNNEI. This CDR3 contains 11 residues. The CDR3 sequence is CASGTYYGYTF. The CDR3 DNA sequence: TGTGCCAGTGGGACCTACTATGGCTACACCTTC.

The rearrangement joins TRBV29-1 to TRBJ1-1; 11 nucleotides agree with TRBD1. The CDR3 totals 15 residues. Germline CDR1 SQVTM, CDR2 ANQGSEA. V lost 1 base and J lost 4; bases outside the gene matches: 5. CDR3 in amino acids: CSVEVDRGRSTEAFF. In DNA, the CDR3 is TGCAGCGTTGAAGTGGACAGGGGGCGATCCACTGAAGCTTTCTTT.

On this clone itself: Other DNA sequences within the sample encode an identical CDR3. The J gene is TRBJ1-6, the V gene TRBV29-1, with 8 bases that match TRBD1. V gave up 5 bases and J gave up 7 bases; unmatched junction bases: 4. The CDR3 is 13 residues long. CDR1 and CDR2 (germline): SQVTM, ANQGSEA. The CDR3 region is CSVRTGPNSPLHF. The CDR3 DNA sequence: TGCAGCGTTCGGACAGGGCCGAATTCACCCCTCCACTTT.

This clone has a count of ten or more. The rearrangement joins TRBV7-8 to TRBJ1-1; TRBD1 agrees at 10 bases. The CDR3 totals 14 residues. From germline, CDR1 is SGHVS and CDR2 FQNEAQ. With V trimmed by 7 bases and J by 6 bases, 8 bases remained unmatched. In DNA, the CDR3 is TGTGCCAGCACCCTCGACAGGGGGCGGGCTGAAGCTTTCTTT. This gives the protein CASTLDRGRAEAFF. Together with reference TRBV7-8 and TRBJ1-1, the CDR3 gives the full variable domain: GAGVSQSPRYKVAKRGQDVALRCDPISGHVSLFWYQQALGQGPEFLTYFQNEAQLDKSGLPSDRFFAERPEGSVSTLKIQRTQQEDSAVYLCASTLDRGRAEAFFGQGTRLTVV.

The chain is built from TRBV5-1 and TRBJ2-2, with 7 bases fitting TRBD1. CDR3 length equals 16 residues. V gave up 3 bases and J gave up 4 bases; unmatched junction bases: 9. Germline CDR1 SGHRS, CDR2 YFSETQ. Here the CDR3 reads CASSWGLGQRTGELFF. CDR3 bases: TGCGCCAGCAGCTGGGGGCTGGGACAGCGCACCGGGGAGCTGTTTTTT. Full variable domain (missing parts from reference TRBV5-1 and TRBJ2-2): KAGVTQTPRYLIKTRGQQVTLSCSPISGHRSVSWYQQTPGQGLQFLFEYFSETQRNKGNFPGRFSGRQFSNSRSEMNVSTLELGDSALYLCASSWGLGQRTGELFFGEGSRLTVL.

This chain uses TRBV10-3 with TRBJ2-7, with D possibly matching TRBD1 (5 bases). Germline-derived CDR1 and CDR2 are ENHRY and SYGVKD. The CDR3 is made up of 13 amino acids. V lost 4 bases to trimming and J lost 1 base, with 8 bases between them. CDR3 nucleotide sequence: TGTGCCATCAGTGTCAGGGTTTCCTACGAGCAGTACTTC. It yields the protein CAISVRVSYEQYF.

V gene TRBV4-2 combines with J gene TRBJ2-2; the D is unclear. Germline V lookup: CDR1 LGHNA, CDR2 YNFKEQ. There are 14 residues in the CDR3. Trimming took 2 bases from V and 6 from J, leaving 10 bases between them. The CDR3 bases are TGTGCCAGCAGCCAATCTTCCCGGGCCGGGGAGCTGTTTTTT. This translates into CASSQSSRAGELFF.

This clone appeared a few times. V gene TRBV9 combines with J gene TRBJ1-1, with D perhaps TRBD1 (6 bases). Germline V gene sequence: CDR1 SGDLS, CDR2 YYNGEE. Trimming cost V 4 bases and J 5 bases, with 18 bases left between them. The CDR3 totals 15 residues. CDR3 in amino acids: CASSPRVGAGTEAFF. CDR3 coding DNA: TGTGCCAGCAGCCCCCGGGTGGGGGCGGGTACTGAAGCTTTCTTT.

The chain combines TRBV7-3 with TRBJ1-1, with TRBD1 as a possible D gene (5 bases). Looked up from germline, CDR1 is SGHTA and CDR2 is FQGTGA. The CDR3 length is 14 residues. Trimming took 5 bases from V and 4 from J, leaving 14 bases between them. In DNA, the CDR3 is TGTGCCAGCAGCCCCGTACCTGGGGGCACTGAAGCTTTCTTT. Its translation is CASSPVPGGTEAFF.

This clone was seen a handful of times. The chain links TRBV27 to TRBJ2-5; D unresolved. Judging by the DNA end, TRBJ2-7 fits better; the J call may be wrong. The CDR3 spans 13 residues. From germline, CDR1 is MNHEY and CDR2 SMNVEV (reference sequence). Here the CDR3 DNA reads TGTGCCAGCTCGACACCAAACTCCTACGAGCAGTACTTC. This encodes CASSTPNSYEQYF.

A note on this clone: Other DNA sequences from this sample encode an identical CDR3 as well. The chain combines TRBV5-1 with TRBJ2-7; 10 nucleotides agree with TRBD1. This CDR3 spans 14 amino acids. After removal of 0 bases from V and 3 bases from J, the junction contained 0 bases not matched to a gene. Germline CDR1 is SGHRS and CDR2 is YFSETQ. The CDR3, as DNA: TGCGCCAGCAGCTTGGGGACAGGGGGCTACGAGCAGTACTTC. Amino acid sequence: CASSLGTGGYEQYF.

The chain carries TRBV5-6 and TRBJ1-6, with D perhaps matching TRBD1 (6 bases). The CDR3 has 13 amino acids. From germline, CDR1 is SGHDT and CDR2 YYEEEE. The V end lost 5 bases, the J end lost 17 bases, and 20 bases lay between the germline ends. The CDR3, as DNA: TGTGCCAGCAGTTCGGGGGGCGGACAGCCCTTCCACTTT. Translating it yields CASSSGGGQPFHF.

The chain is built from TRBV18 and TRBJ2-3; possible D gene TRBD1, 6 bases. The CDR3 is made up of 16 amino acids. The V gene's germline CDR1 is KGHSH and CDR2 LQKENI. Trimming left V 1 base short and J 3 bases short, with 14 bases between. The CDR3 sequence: CASSPLQGKVTDTQYF. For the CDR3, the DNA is TGTGCCAGCTCACCACTGCAGGGGAAGGTTACAGATACGCAGTATTTT. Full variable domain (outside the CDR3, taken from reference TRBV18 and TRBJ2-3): NAGVMQNPRHLVRRRGQEARLRCSPMKGHSHVYWYRQLPEEGLKFMVYLQKENIIDESGMPKERFSAEFPKEGPSILRIQQVVRGDSAAYFCASSPLQGKVTDTQYFGPGTRLTVL.

CDR3 amino acids: CASSVAGQGFQETQYF. CDR3 coding DNA: TGTGCCAGCAGCGTAGCGGGACAGGGATTCCAAGAGACCCAGTACTTC. The chain couples TRBV9 to TRBJ2-5; TRBD1 matches 9 bases. Germline trimming cut 0 bases from V and 1 base from J; bases unmatched to any gene: 4. The CDR3 covers 16 residues. Germline assignment: CDR1 SGDLS and CDR2 YYNGEE.

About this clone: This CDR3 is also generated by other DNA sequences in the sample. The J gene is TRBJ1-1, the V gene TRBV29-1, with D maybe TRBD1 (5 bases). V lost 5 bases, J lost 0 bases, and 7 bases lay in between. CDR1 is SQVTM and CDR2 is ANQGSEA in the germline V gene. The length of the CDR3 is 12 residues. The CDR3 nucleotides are TGCAGCGTTCGGGACTTGAACACTGAAGCTTTCTTT. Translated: CSVRDLNTEAFF.